This passage covers 21 T cell receptor beta chains from one sample sequenced in a study of T cell responses to AZD1222 COVID-19 vaccine. Sequencing used immunoSEQ multiplex PCR; TCRdb keeps in-frame clones, though not all of them. Here the sample spans about 140,000 clones, around 93% being singletons. The sample consisted of peripheral blood, taken 28 days after the second AZD1222 dose. Receptors were obtained from an adult who received the AZD1222 COVID-19 vaccine.

This chain connects TRBV7-8 to TRBJ2-7, with D perhaps matching TRBD1 or TRBD2 (5 bases each). The germline V gene has CDR1 SGHVS and CDR2 FQNEAQ. V shed 5 bases and J shed 5 bases, with 10 bases lying between them. This CDR3 is built from 12 residues. CDR3 amino acids: CASSPRDHEQYF. CDR3 in DNA: TGTGCCAGCAGCCCCCGGGACCACGAGCAGTACTTC.

This clone was counted a single time. The chain links TRBV11-1 to TRBJ1-1, with D uncertain. CDR1 is SGHAT, CDR2 FQDESV, per germline (reference sequence). The CDR3 covers 14 residues. With 2 bases removed from V and 5 bases from J, the gap between germline ends came to 12 bases. The CDR3 DNA reads TGTGCCAGCAGCTTAATGGGCATGGGGACTGAAGCTTTCTTT. Translating it yields CASSLMGMGTEAFF.

V and J are TRBV4-1 and TRBJ1-5; D ambiguous. V was trimmed by 0 bases and J by 0 bases, leaving 9 bases between them. The CDR3 runs to 16 residues. Germline loops: CDR1 MGHRA, CDR2 YSYEKL. The DNA of the CDR3 is TGCGCCAGCAGCCAAGATCCGGCAGGTAGCAATCAGCCCCAGCATTTT. Amino acid sequence: CASSQDPAGSNQPQHF.

The rearrangement joins TRBV12-3 or TRBV12-4 to TRBJ1-2; 8 bases fit TRBD1. This CDR3 has 13 residues. The V and J ends lost 6 bases and 9 bases, in that order; junction bases with no gene match: 9. The CDR3 DNA reads TGTGCCAGCAGCCGAGACAGGGGACCACGCTACACCTTC. This encodes CASSRDRGPRYTF.

The chain has TRBV3-1 (or the pseudogene TRBV3-2) and TRBJ1-6; no definite D call. The V and J ends lost 1 base and 7 bases respectively, with 5 bases between them. The CDR3 consists of 13 residues. Germline V gene sequence: CDR1 LGHDT, CDR2 YNNKEL (reference sequence). The CDR3 DNA reads TGTGCCAGCAGCCAAGTGCAAAATTCACCCCTCCACTTT. The encoded protein is CASSQVQNSPLHF.

The V gene is TRBV6-5, the J gene TRBJ2-2; D not resolved. This CDR3 is built from 12 residues. Germline assignment: CDR1 MNHEY and CDR2 SVGAGI. The V gene lost 11 bases and the J gene lost 6 bases, with 13 bases spanning the gap. As DNA, the CDR3 is TGTGCCGGATCCCAACATGCCGGGGAGCTGTTTTTT. The encoded protein is CAGSQHAGELFF.

This rearrangement joins TRBV5-1 to TRBJ1-3; 7 bases match TRBD1. The germline gives CDR1 SGHRS, CDR2 YFSETQ. The CDR3 is made up of 15 amino acids. J lost 4 bases, V lost 2 bases, and 6 bases had no gene match. CDR3 amino acids: CASSFEGAQGNTIYF. CDR3 nucleotides: TGCGCCAGCAGCTTCGAGGGGGCGCAAGGAAACACCATATATTTT.

This sequence joins TRBV11-2 and TRBJ2-7, with 9 bases fitting TRBD1. With 5 bases clipped from V and 5 bases from J, the junction kept 10 bases outside the gene matches. The CDR3 spans 15 residues. Germline V gene sequence: CDR1 SGHAT, CDR2 FQNNGV. The DNA of the CDR3 is TGTGCCAGCAGCGGACAGGGGAGAGGAGTCGACGAGCAGTACTTC. Translating gives CASSGQGRGVDEQYF.

V gene TRBV19 combines with J gene TRBJ1-1, with D possibly TRBD1 on 6 matching bases. The CDR3 contains 13 residues. Germline values: CDR1 LNHDA, CDR2 SQIVND (reference sequence). Between the trimmed V and J ends, which lost 6 bases and 5 bases, there was a span of 13 bases. CDR3 DNA: TGTGCCAGTAGGTGGGGGGGCGGAACTGAAGCTTTCTTT. Translated, it gives CASRWGGGTEAFF.

The J gene is TRBJ2-3, the V gene TRBV30, with 7 nucleotides matching TRBD2. The V gene end was trimmed by 3 bases and the J gene end by 3 bases; junction bases not matched to a gene: 6. The germline V gene encodes CDR1 GTSNPN and CDR2 SVGIG (reference sequence). The CDR3 runs to 14 residues. In nucleotides, the CDR3 is TGTGCCTGGAGCCGGGACTACAGAACAGATACGCAGTATTTT. It yields the protein CAWSRDYRTDTQYF.

V is TRBV30 and J is TRBJ2-2; TRBD2 matches 8 bases. The V gene end was trimmed by 1 base and the J gene end by 4 bases; junction bases not matched to a gene: 5. This CDR3 contains 15 residues. Germline values: CDR1 GTSNPN, CDR2 SVGIG (reference sequence). This chain's CDR3 is CAWSAGGIGTGELFF. The CDR3 region has the DNA TGTGCCTGGAGTGCGGGGGGGATTGGCACCGGGGAGCTGTTTTTT.

The count of this clone is one. This chain links TRBV9 with TRBJ2-2; D possibly uses TRBD1 or TRBD2 (5 bases each). With 0 bases removed from V and 5 bases from J, the gap between germline ends came to 14 bases. The germline CDR1 and CDR2 sequences are SGDLS and YYNGEE. The CDR3 extends over 16 amino acids. The CDR3 reads CASSVGGTHGTGELFF. The CDR3 nucleotides are TGTGCCAGCAGCGTAGGTGGGACCCACGGAACCGGGGAGCTGTTTTTT.

V is TRBV6-5 and J is TRBJ1-2, with 7 bases lining up with TRBD1. This CDR3 contains 14 residues. Germline V lookup: CDR1 MNHEY, CDR2 SVGAGI. The trim removed 4 bases at V and 7 bases at J, leaving 9 bases unmatched. CDR3 amino acids: CASSLGGVRGGYTF. CDR3 nucleotides: TGTGCCAGCAGTTTAGGGGGCGTCCGGGGTGGCTACACCTTC.

The genes are TRBV18 and TRBJ2-1; D remains unclear. This CDR3 is 15 amino acids long. CDR1 and CDR2 (germline): KGHSH, LQKENI. The V and J ends lost 4 bases and 4 bases respectively, with 14 bases between them. CDR3 in DNA: TGTGCCAGCTCACGGAGCAGAAATTATTACAATGAGCAGTTCTTC. Protein sequence: CASSRSRNYYNEQFF.

The V and J genes are TRBV18 and TRBJ1-1; 8 positions match TRBD1. Germline V gene sequence: CDR1 KGHSH, CDR2 LQKENI. This CDR3 region has 14 residues. Unmatched junction bases numbered 3, after V lost 5 bases and J lost 1 base. CDR3 amino acids: CASSRTGQNTEAFF. As DNA, the CDR3 is TGTGCCAGCTCAAGGACAGGGCAGAACACTGAAGCTTTCTTT.

This clone was seen a few times. The chain combines TRBV27 with TRBJ1-4; 7 positions agree with TRBD1. The V and J ends lost 1 base and 8 bases, in that order; junction bases with no gene match: 10. The CDR3 is made up of 16 amino acids. The V gene's germline CDR1 is MNHEY and CDR2 SMNVEV (reference sequence). For the CDR3, the DNA is TGTGCCAGCAGTTTATTGCCGGGACAGAGCGGGGAAAAACTGTTTTTT. Encoded protein: CASSLLPGQSGEKLFF.

The genes are TRBV3-1 (or the pseudogene TRBV3-2) and TRBJ1-2; D is ambiguous. The V gene lost 1 base and the J gene lost 7 bases, with 7 bases spanning the gap. Germline V gene lookup returns CDR1 LGHDT and CDR2 YNNKEL (reference sequence). The CDR3 contains 12 residues. The CDR3 sequence is CASSQGAGGYTF. DNA of the CDR3: TGTGCCAGCAGCCAAGGGGCGGGTGGCTACACCTTC.

This clone appeared a single time. The genes are TRBV6-1 and TRBJ2-3; no clear D. The CDR3 covers 11 residues. V dropped 1 base and J dropped 7 bases, with 3 bases sitting between them. CDR1 MNHNS and CDR2 SASEGT come from the germline V gene. CDR3 DNA: TGTGCCAGCAGTGAAGGATATACGCAGTATTTT. It codes for CASSEGYTQYF.

This clone was recorded only once. The chain recombines TRBV2 with TRBJ2-3; possibly TRBD2 for D (5 bases). V was shortened by 6 bases and J by 9 bases, with 22 bases between the two germline ends. This CDR3 spans 15 amino acids. Germline V gene lookup returns CDR1 SNHLY and CDR2 FYNNEI. CDR3 nucleotide sequence: TGTGCCAGCAGCCGACGACTGCAAGCGGAGACGACGCAGTATTTT. As protein: CASSRRLQAETTQYF.

The chain carries TRBV14 and TRBJ1-2; the match to TRBD1 covers 8 bases. Looked up from germline, CDR1 is SGHDN and CDR2 is FVKESK. The CDR3 sequence is 15 residues long. V dropped 3 bases and J dropped 2; count of bases not matched to a gene: 5. The CDR3 loop is CASSHPGGQNYGYTF. The CDR3 bases are TGTGCCAGCAGCCACCCAGGGGGCCAGAACTATGGCTACACCTTC.

The chain uses TRBV19 and TRBJ1-1; D not resolved. In germline, CDR1 is LNHDA, CDR2 SQIVND (reference sequence). The CDR3 consists of 14 residues. The V end was cut by 5 bases, the J end by 4 bases, with 14 bases between. The CDR3 loop is CASSLQYGVTEAFF. In nucleotides, the CDR3 is TGTGCCAGTAGTCTTCAGTATGGAGTCACTGAAGCTTTCTTT.